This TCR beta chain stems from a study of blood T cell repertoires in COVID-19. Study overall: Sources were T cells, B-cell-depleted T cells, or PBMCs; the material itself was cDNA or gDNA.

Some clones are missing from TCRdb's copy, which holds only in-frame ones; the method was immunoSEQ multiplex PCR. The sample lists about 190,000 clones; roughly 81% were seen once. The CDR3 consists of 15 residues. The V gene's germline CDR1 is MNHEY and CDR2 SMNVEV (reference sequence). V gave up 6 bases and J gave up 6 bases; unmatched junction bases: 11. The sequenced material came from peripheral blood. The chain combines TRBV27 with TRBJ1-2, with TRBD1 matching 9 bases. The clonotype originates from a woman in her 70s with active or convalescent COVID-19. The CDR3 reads CASRTNRGRENGYTF. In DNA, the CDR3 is TGTGCCAGCAGAACTAACAGGGGGCGCGAGAATGGCTACACCTTC.